The entry below gives a single T cell receptor beta chain sequence along with its context. Its target is unknown. A junction boundary mismatches the germline segment, possibly from a read error. These data are taken from a study of T-cell memory formation after mild COVID-19. The germline CDR1 and CDR2 sequences are SGHRS and YFSETQ. The CDR3 covers 14 residues. With constant-segment primers, 5'RACE yielded cDNA libraries of TCR alpha and TCR beta that carried sample barcodes and UMIs. TCRdb called the 5' RACE reads again in MiXCR, with one record for every CDR3 protein. Of under 600,000 distinct CDR3 sequences listed, about 20% are singletons. Study-wide results and caveats: Most CD4+ clones that shrank were in CM and EM, while CD8+ ones turned up in EMRA. Later expanders leaned CD4+, whereas day 15 to 85 contracting clones were balanced CD4/CD8.

V usage is TRBV5-1 and J usage is TRBJ2-7; perhaps TRBD1 as D (5 bases). The sequencing input was PBMCs or a T cell subset sorted from them (not recorded which). This clonotype originated in an adult woman who had mild COVID-19 (a few samples of this study predate the infection). Cell type and time point are not known. CDR3 protein: CASRLARGSYEQYF. CDR3 sequence (DNA): TGCGCCAGCAGGTTGGCTAGGGGATCCTACGAGCAGTACTTC.